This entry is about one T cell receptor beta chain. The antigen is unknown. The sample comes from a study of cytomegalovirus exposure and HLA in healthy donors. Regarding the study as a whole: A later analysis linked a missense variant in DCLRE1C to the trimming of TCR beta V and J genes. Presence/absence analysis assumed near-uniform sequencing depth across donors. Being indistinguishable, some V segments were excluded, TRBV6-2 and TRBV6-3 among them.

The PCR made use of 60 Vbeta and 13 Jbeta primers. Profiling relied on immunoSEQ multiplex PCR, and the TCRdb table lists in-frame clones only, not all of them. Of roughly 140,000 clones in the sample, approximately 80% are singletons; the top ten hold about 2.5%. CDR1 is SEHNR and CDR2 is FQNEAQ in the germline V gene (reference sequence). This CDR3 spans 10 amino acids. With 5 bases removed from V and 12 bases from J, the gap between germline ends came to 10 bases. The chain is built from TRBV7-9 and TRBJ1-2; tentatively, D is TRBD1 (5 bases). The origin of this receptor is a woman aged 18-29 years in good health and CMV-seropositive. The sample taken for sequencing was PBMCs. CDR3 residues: CASSPQGHTF. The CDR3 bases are TGTGCCAGCAGCCCTCAGGGCCACACCTTC.